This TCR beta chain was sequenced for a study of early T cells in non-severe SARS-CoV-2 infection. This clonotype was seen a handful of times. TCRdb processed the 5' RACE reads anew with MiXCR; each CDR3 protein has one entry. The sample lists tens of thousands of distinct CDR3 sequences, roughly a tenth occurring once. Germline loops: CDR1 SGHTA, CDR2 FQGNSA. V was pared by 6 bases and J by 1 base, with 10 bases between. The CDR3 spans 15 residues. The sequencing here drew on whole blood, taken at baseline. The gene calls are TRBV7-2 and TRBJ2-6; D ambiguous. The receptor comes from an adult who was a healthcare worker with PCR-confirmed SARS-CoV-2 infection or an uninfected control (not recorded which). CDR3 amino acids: CASRPPGSGANVLTF. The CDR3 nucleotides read TGTGCCAGCAGGCCCCCCGGGTCTGGGGCCAACGTCCTGACTTTC.